This T cell receptor (beta chain) was retrieved from a study of blood T cell repertoires in COVID-19. Study at large: The United States, Italy and Spain supplied acute and convalescent COVID-19 samples. T cells, B-cell-depleted T cells, or PBMCs supplied cDNA or gDNA.

As processed by the authors: How many nucleated cells were present was estimated from reference gene primer amplification. This table comes from immunoSEQ multiplex PCR, and its TCRdb copy is limited to in-frame clones, with some not included. That table is the source of V, J and clone size, and D and trimming were worked out from the DNA. The table has roughly 30,000 clones, 85% to 90% seen once. CDR1 SEHNR and CDR2 FQNEAQ come from the germline V gene (reference sequence). Unmatched junction bases numbered 6, after V lost 5 bases and J lost 4 bases. CDR3 length: 14 amino acids. The TCR comes from a man older than 75 with acute or convalescent COVID-19. What was sequenced was peripheral blood. The rearrangement joins TRBV7-9 to TRBJ1-1; the match to TRBD1 covers 8 bases. CDR3 nucleotides: TGTGCCAGCAGCCCAGAAACAGGGGGCACTGAAGCTTTCTTT. Translation gives CASSPETGGTEAFF. Variable domain in full (rest from reference TRBV7-9 and TRBJ1-1): DTGVSQNPRHKITKRGQNVTFRCDPISEHNRLYWYRQTLGQGPEFLTYFQNEAQLEKSRLLSDRFSAERPKGSFSTLEIQRTEQGDSAMYLCASSPETGGTEAFFGQGTRLTVV.